This TCR beta chain came from a study of cytomegalovirus exposure and HLA in healthy donors. Study-level background: The Caucasian-associated ancestry cluster held 80% to 90% of 300 to 500 genotyped donors.

The PCR had 60 Vbeta and 13 Jbeta primers. Here immunoSEQ multiplex PCR was the method, and the copy in TCRdb shows in-frame clones only, minus some. Of about 170,000 clones in the sample, approximately 70% were seen once. The CDR3 is made up of 13 amino acids. In germline, CDR1 is SQVTM, CDR2 ANQGSEA. The V end lost 4 bases, the J end lost 2 bases, and 12 bases lay between the germline ends. Donors were ostensibly healthy at sampling, although undocumented immune exposures were probable. This clonotype was sampled from a woman aged 18-29 years in good health and CMV-seropositive. This chain uses TRBV29-1 with TRBJ2-7; D may be TRBD2 (5 bases). The source material was PBMCs. The CDR3 DNA follows: TGCAGCGTTGTTCATGGTAGCGCCTACGAGCAGTACTTC. As protein: CSVVHGSAYEQYF.